This T cell receptor beta chain is from a study of beta chain features in type 1 diabetes. Study-wide context: Sorted cells numbering some 110 million were examined across all samples. Study-level findings and limits: Researchers caution that PCR might favor shorter templates, equally among patients and controls. Naive, central memory and Treg TCRB repertoires seemed to resemble each other more closely in patients than they did in healthy donors. Shortening that was moderate but significant affected the TCRB CDR3s of Type 1 diabetes patients in all four CD4+ subsets.

The V end was cut by 5 bases, the J end by 7 bases, with 18 bases between. The length of the CDR3 is 16 residues. Germline lookup yields CDR1 SEHNR and CDR2 FQNEAQ (reference sequence). The sequenced template was cDNA made from the entire isolated RNA. Data came from immunoSEQ multiplex PCR; TCRdb stores just in-frame clones and leaves some out. This table has under 850,000 clones, around 15% appearing once. Using CD45RO/CCR7/CD25/CD127/CD95/CD27, CD4+ naive, central memory, regulatory and stem cell-like memory cells were sorted. In its sample, this clone was seen a few times. What it recognizes is unknown.

The gene calls are TRBV7-9 and TRBJ1-6; maybe TRBD1 (5 bases). Sequencing was done on a sample of naive CD4+ T cells from blood. The clonotype was recovered from a man in his late teens or twenties with type 1 diabetes. The CDR3 is CASSPIDSVGNSPLHF. CDR3 in DNA: TGTGCCAGCAGCCCCATAGACAGTGTGGGAAATTCACCCCTCCACTTT.